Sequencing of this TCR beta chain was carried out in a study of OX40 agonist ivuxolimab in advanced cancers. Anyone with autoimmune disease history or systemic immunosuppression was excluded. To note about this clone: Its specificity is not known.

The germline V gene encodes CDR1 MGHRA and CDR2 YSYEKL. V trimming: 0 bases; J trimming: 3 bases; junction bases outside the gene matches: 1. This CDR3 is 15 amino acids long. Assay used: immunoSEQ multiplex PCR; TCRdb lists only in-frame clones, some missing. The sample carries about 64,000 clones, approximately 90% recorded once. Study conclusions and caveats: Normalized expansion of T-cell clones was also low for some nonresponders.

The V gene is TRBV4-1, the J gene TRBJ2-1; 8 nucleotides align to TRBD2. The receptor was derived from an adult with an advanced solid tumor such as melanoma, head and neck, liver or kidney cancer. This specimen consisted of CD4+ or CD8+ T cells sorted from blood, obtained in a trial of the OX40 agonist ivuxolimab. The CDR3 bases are TGCGCCAGCAGCCAAGAGGGGACTAGCTACAATGAGCAGTTCTTC. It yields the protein CASSQEGTSYNEQFF.